The 21 T cell receptor beta chains reported below all come from one sample, sequenced in a study of cytomegalovirus exposure and HLA in healthy donors. TCRdb's copy holds only in-frame clones and misses some; the assay was immunoSEQ multiplex PCR. Of hundreds of thousands of clones in the sample, approximately 87% were seen once. Sequencing was performed on PBMCs. These receptors all stem from a woman in her late teens or twenties in good health and CMV-seronegative.

This sequence joins TRBV6-5 and TRBJ2-7; 7 positions agree with TRBD1. CDR3 size: 15 residues. Germline loops: CDR1 MNHEY, CDR2 SVGAGI. The V and J ends lost 8 bases and 3 bases, in that order; junction bases with no gene match: 13. CDR3 DNA sequence: TGTGCCAGCCGACGGCCAGGGACAGCTTACTACGAGCAGTACTTC. Translated: CASRRPGTAYYEQYF.

CDR3 protein: CASRASDRVGYGYTF. Here the CDR3 DNA reads TGCGCCAGCCGCGCTAGTGACCGAGTGGGCTATGGCTACACCTTC. The chain is built from TRBV5-1 and TRBJ1-2, with D unclear. Germline V CDR1 and CDR2: SGHRS, YFSETQ. The germline V and J ends were trimmed by 7 bases and 4 bases, with 20 bases remaining between them. The CDR3 runs 15 residues.

The J gene is TRBJ2-3, the V gene TRBV4-1; no clear D. The CDR3 runs to 14 residues. The germline gives CDR1 MGHRA, CDR2 YSYEKL. With 4 bases removed from V and 4 bases from J, the gap between germline ends came to 12 bases. CDR3 sequence: CASSPTLVADTQYF. As DNA, the CDR3 is TGCGCCAGCAGCCCCACCCTCGTAGCAGATACGCAGTATTTT.

The chain employs TRBV7-3 and TRBJ2-1, with D possibly TRBD1 on 6 matching bases. Germline V lookup: CDR1 SGHTA, CDR2 FQGTGA. The CDR3 has 14 amino acids. The ends were cut back, 5 bases at V and 7 bases at J, with 15 bases in the middle. In DNA form, the CDR3 reads TGTGCCAGCAGCGCCGGACCAGGGGCTAATGAGCAGTTCTTC. It translates to CASSAGPGANEQFF.

This clone occurred a few times. The rearrangement joins TRBV23-1 to TRBJ2-7, with D tentatively TRBD1 (5 bases). TRBV23-1 is an ORF, with its function uncertain. The ends were cut back, 4 bases at V and 5 bases at J, with 21 bases in the middle. The CDR3 totals 16 residues. The CDR3: CASSRLATQEYDEQYF. CDR3 DNA sequence: TGCGCCAGCAGTCGTCTGGCGACACAGGAATACGACGAGCAGTACTTC.

This clone was seen a handful of times. This chain links TRBV6-1 with TRBJ1-2; D gene unclear. The length of the CDR3 is 15 residues. Germline CDR1 MNHNS, CDR2 SASEGT. Trimming removed 5 bases from V and 2 bases from J, with 15 bases in between. CDR3 protein: CASSLVESTNYGYTF. CDR3 in DNA: TGTGCCAGCAGTTTAGTGGAATCTACCAACTATGGCTACACCTTC.

CDR3 loop: CASTMRYIGTQYF. CDR3 sequence (DNA): TGTGCCAGCACCATGAGGTATATCGGTACGCAGTATTTT. The V and J genes are TRBV2 and TRBJ2-3; D gene ambiguous. Germline V CDR1 and CDR2: SNHLY, FYNNEI. CDR3 length: 13 residues. V was cut by 7 bases and J by 8 bases, with 16 bases left in between.

CDR3 DNA sequence: TGTGCCAGCAGTGGCGGCATCGGGAACACTGAAGCTTTCTTT. It specifies CASSGGIGNTEAFF. The chain has TRBV2 and TRBJ1-1; D not resolved. The germline CDR1 and CDR2 sequences are SNHLY and FYNNEI. The CDR3 extends over 14 amino acids. Trimming shortened V by 4 bases and J by 1 base, and 10 bases separated the two germline ends.

This clone has ten or more counts. The chain recombines TRBV28 with TRBJ1-6; D unresolved. The CDR3 runs to 15 residues. CDR1 is MDHEN and CDR2 is SYDVKM in the germline V gene. V was trimmed by 7 bases and J by 7 bases, leaving 17 bases between them. This CDR3 reads CASTEARGRNSPLHF. CDR3 DNA sequence: TGTGCCAGCACCGAGGCGCGGGGAAGGAATTCACCCCTCCACTTT.

The genes are TRBV9 and TRBJ1-2, with D hard to call. The CDR3 has 15 residues. The germline gives CDR1 SGDLS, CDR2 YYNGEE. V was shortened by 3 bases and J by 4 bases, with 16 bases between the two germline ends. The DNA for the CDR3 is TGTGCCAGCAGCGGCGGTTGGGCTGGGCTCTATGGCTACACCTTC. As protein: CASSGGWAGLYGYTF.

This clone was seen a few times. The CDR3 DNA reads TGTGCCAGCAGCTACGGACTAGCGGGAGGATGGGAGCAGTACTTC. Residues: CASSYGLAGGWEQYF. The chain couples TRBV7-8 to TRBJ2-7; TRBD2 agrees at 14 bases. Losses at the gene ends were 4 bases for V and 7 bases for J; bases not matched to a gene: 6. There are 15 residues in the CDR3. Per the germline V gene, CDR1 is SGHVS and CDR2 is FQNEAQ.

The chain has TRBV29-1 and TRBJ2-7; the D gene is possibly TRBD1 (6 bases). Germline V CDR1 and CDR2: SQVTM, ANQGSEA. V lost 7 bases and J lost 2, with 9 bases in between. The CDR3 has 11 amino acids. The CDR3 sequence is CSGRDTYEQYF. The CDR3 DNA reads TGCAGCGGCAGGGACACCTACGAGCAGTACTTC.

The rearrangement joins TRBV6-6 to TRBJ2-7; 8 nucleotides line up with TRBD2. Looked up from germline, CDR1 is MNHNY and CDR2 is SVGAGI (reference sequence). The length of the CDR3 is 14 residues. The junction had 8 bases not matched to a gene; V was cut back by 8 bases and J by 2 bases. The CDR3 spells CASEETGLAYEQYF. The CDR3 DNA sequence: TGTGCCAGCGAGGAAACGGGACTAGCCTACGAGCAGTACTTC.

V is TRBV15 and J is TRBJ1-3; D call uncertain. The CDR3 is 14 residues long. Germline loops: CDR1 LNHNV, CDR2 YYDKDF (reference sequence). V lost 6 bases and J 0 bases, leaving 9 bases between the germline ends. The CDR3 is CATSRQASGNTIYF. CDR3 bases: TGTGCCACCAGTCGGCAGGCCTCTGGAAACACCATATATTTT.

DNA of the CDR3: TGTGCCAGCAGCGTAGCTCCGGGCAATGGAGATACGCAGTATTTT. This translates into CASSVAPGNGDTQYF. This rearrangement joins TRBV9 to TRBJ2-3; unclear D gene. The CDR3 extends over 15 amino acids. Trimming cost V 0 bases and J 5 bases, with 13 bases left between them. Germline V lookup: CDR1 SGDLS, CDR2 YYNGEE.

The chain is built from TRBV30 and TRBJ2-6; weak D call: TRBD1 (6 bases). Trimming cost V 7 bases and J 2 bases, with 9 bases left between them. CDR1 and CDR2 from the germline V gene are GTSNPN and SVGIG (reference sequence). CDR3 length: 13 amino acids. CDR3 sequence reads: CALDSTGANVLTF. In nucleotides, the CDR3 is TGTGCCTTGGACAGCACTGGGGCCAACGTCCTGACTTTC.

V gene TRBV7-6 combines with J gene TRBJ2-1; 9 bases match TRBD2. This CDR3 spans 15 amino acids. Per the germline V gene, CDR1 is SGHVS and CDR2 is FNYEAQ. J was trimmed by 4 bases and V by 6 bases; bases with no gene match: 7. Here the CDR3 reads CASRSGTSLYNEQFF. CDR3 nucleotide sequence: TGTGCCAGCAGGTCCGGGACTAGCCTATACAATGAGCAGTTCTTC.

This chain uses TRBV28 with TRBJ2-5; tentative D call: TRBD1 (6 bases). CDR3 size: 17 residues. Germline V gives CDR1 MDHEN, CDR2 SYDVKM. Trimming left V 2 bases short and J 1 base short, with 17 bases between. The CDR3 DNA is TGTGCCAGCAGTTTAGCAGGGGCTTCCCGAGGCCAAGAGACCCAGTACTTC. This gives the protein CASSLAGASRGQETQYF.

This chain connects TRBV5-1 to TRBJ1-1; D possibly corresponds to TRBD1 (6 bases). CDR1 and CDR2 from the germline V gene are SGHRS and YFSETQ. CDR3 length equals 14 residues. V was shortened by 3 bases and J by 0 bases, with 9 bases between the two germline ends. The CDR3 here is CASSYRELNTEAFF. CDR3 sequence (DNA): TGCGCCAGCAGCTACAGGGAGTTGAACACTGAAGCTTTCTTT.

This chain uses TRBV5-1 with TRBJ2-2, with D unclear. Germline lookup yields CDR1 SGHRS and CDR2 YFSETQ. The CDR3 is 14 amino acids. V was clipped by 0 bases and J by 7 bases, with 10 bases between them. The CDR3 nucleotides read TGCGCCAGCAGCTTGGCCGAACCCGGCGGGGAGCTGTTTTTT. Protein: CASSLAEPGGELFF.

The chain carries TRBV23-1 and TRBJ1-5; D perhaps matches TRBD1 (5 bases). TRBV23-1 is an open reading frame, and its role is uncertain. The CDR3 has 17 amino acids. The ends were cut back, 5 bases at V and 1 base at J, with 18 bases in the middle. The CDR3 loop is CASSSPSMGESNQPQHF. Written as DNA, the CDR3 is TGCGCCAGCAGTTCCCCCAGTATGGGGGAAAGCAATCAGCCCCAGCATTTT.